The next 18 T cell receptor beta chains were all read from a single sample in a study of Graves' ophthalmopathy and Graves' hyperthyroidism listed by TCRdb under 2018. Sequenced using an Illumina HiSeq 2000. For repertoire sequencing, TCR beta CDR3 regions were amplified from RNA transcripts. HTBI primers and the Qiagen OneStep RT-PCR kit were used in a first-round RT-PCR, which was followed by a second-round multiplex PCR, size selection and purification. TCRdb reprocessing: public reads trimmed at Q25 with fastp, clones called with MiXCR, in-frame beta chains kept. Merged by CDR3 protein, the rows form single entries marked with the most common genes and DNA. In all, the sample holds about 620,000 distinct CDR3 sequences, and approximately 22% of those were seen once. Approximately 6.9% of the sample is taken by the ten largest. The sample was peripheral blood. The receptor set was obtained from a woman aged 18-35 years with stable Graves' hyperthyroidism. Some clones in this sample may be carry-over from other donors' samples. Donor details come from another sample of the same person, matched by shared clones.

This clonotype was recorded many times. The chain combines TRBV19 with TRBJ1-5, with 9 bases matching TRBD1. Germline V gives CDR1 LNHDA, CDR2 SQIVND (reference sequence). Trimming cost V 9 bases and J 4 bases; bases outside gene matches: 10. CDR3 length: 15 residues. The CDR3 is CASHDRGLGNQPQHF. The CDR3 DNA is TGTGCCAGCCATGACAGGGGGTTAGGTAATCAGCCCCAGCATTTT.

In its sample, this clonotype was seen many times. V and J are TRBV15 and TRBJ1-5; the D gene is possibly TRBD1 (5 bases). The CDR3 totals 20 residues. Trimming shortened V by 3 bases and J by 0 bases, and 24 bases separated the two germline ends. The germline V gene encodes CDR1 LNHNV and CDR2 YYDKDF (reference sequence). The CDR3, as DNA: TGTGCCACCAGCAGCGTGAAAACGGGGGGGGTACCATATAGCAATCAGCCCCAGCATTTT. Its translation is CATSSVKTGGVPYSNQPQHF.

As to this clonotype: At one end, the junction sequence differs from germline, possibly due to a read error. The chain couples TRBV7-9 to TRBJ1-2; D possibly corresponds to TRBD1 (6 bases). The CDR3 consists of 12 residues. Germline CDR1 reads SEHNR; CDR2 reads FQNEAQ (reference sequence). The CDR3 here is CASSPTGYGCTF. CDR3 nucleotides: TGTGCCAGCAGCCCGACAGGTTATGGCTGCACCTTC.

The chain combines TRBV7-2 with TRBJ1-1, with D hard to call. The CDR3 has 11 residues. Germline V gives CDR1 SGHTA, CDR2 FQGNSA. The germline V and J ends were trimmed by 4 bases and 7 bases, with 7 bases remaining between them. The CDR3 bases are TGTGCCAGCAGCTCTTGGGTTGAAGCTTTCTTT. It translates to CASSSWVEAFF.

This chain uses TRBV11-2 with TRBJ2-2; TRBD1 matches 7 bases. Unmatched junction bases numbered 10, after V lost 4 bases and J lost 5 bases. Germline CDR1 and CDR2: SGHAT and FQNNGV. This CDR3 region has 16 residues. As DNA, the CDR3 is TGTGCCAGCAGCTATCCGACAGGGAGAAGAACCGGGGAGCTGTTTTTT. This gives the protein CASSYPTGRRTGELFF.

About this clonotype itself: Germline is not matched at one junction end, which may reflect a read error. In nucleotides, the CDR3 is TGTGCCAGCAGTCCAACAGGGGGTTGGGAGACCCAGGACTTC. It encodes CASSPTGGWETQDF. The chain carries TRBV11-2 and TRBJ2-5, with 8 bases lining up with TRBD1. Germline CDR1 is SGHAT and CDR2 is FQNNGV. This CDR3 region has 14 residues.

The rearrangement links TRBV4-1 to TRBJ2-5; TRBD1 or TRBD2 may be the D gene (6 bases each). The CDR3 totals 15 residues. V shed 0 bases and J shed 0 bases, with 8 bases lying between them. Germline V gene data show CDR1 as MGHRA and CDR2 as YSYEKL. CDR3 coding DNA: TGCGCCAGCAGCCAAGAAGGGGGGTACCAAGAGACCCAGTACTTC. It codes for CASSQEGGYQETQYF.

The CDR3 sequence: CASRLRGGTGELFF. The CDR3 coding sequence is TGTGCCAGCAGACTGAGGGGGGGCACCGGGGAGCTGTTTTTT. The chain couples TRBV11-3 to TRBJ2-2, with D perhaps matching TRBD2 (7 bases). The germline V gene encodes CDR1 SGHNT and CDR2 YENEEA. Trimming removed 6 bases from V and 4 bases from J, with 12 bases in between. The CDR3 has 14 amino acids.

About this clonotype itself: With a much larger clone just one base away, this may be a read error. This chain links TRBV7-9 with TRBJ1-6, with D possibly being TRBD1 (5 bases). The CDR3 is 13 amino acids. CDR1 and CDR2 from the germline V gene are SEHNR and FQNEAQ (reference sequence). The CDR3 loop reads CGSSPGLNSPLHF. The CDR3 coding sequence is TGTGGCAGCAGCCCGGGGCTCAATTCACCCCTCCACTTT.

This clonotype was seen repeatedly, ten times or more. The chain carries TRBV2 and TRBJ2-5; 11 nucleotides align to TRBD2. The CDR3 length is 16 residues. V was pared by 5 bases and J by 5 bases, with 10 bases of the junction left unmatched. The germline CDR1 and CDR2 sequences are SNHLY and FYNNEI. This CDR3 is CASSNRLAGPSETQYF. In nucleotides, the CDR3 is TGTGCCAGCAGTAACAGACTAGCGGGACCCTCGGAGACCCAGTACTTC.

This clonotype was counted at least ten times. The chain joins TRBV2 to TRBJ1-5, with D uncertain. The CDR3 is 15 amino acids. V lost 3 bases to trimming and J lost 1 base, with 10 bases between them. CDR1 and CDR2 (germline): SNHLY, FYNNEI. The CDR3 DNA is TGTGCCAGCAGTGAGTCCCAGATCAGCAATCAGCCCCAGCATTTT. Protein sequence: CASSESQISNQPQHF.

Only a few counts were recorded for this clonotype. The chain links TRBV12-3 or TRBV12-4 to TRBJ2-7; 9 bases are a match to TRBD1. The trim removed 6 bases at V and 5 bases at J, leaving 11 bases unmatched. CDR3 length: 15 residues. The DNA for the CDR3 is TGTGCCAGCAGACCCCAACAGGGGGCAAGTAACGAGCAGTACTTC. Protein sequence: CASRPQQGASNEQYF.

This chain links TRBV19 with TRBJ1-5, with TRBD1 as a possible D gene (5 bases). CDR1 is LNHDA, CDR2 SQIVND, per germline (reference sequence). The V end was cut by 5 bases, the J end by 2 bases, with 13 bases between. The CDR3 contains 15 residues. CDR3 in amino acids: CASSFRQSGNQPQHF. Here the CDR3 DNA reads TGTGCCAGTAGTTTCAGACAGAGCGGCAATCAGCCCCAGCATTTT.

A word on this clonotype: A much larger clone sits a single nucleotide away, making a read error possible. The CDR3 ends on some other residue instead of the conserved phenylalanine or tryptophan, so this is likely a read error. The V call is TRBV12-5, the J call TRBJ2-2, with 7 bases fitting TRBD2. The germline V gene has CDR1 LGHNT and CDR2 FRNRAP. Trimming at V came to 7 bases and at J to 5 bases, leaving 7 bases not matched to a gene. The CDR3 length is 14 residues. CDR3 nucleotides: TGTGCTAGTGCCGCGGGACTACCTACCGGGGAGCTGTTTTTG. It translates to CASAAGLPTGELFL.

The V and J genes are TRBV20-1 and TRBJ1-5; D not certain. V was cut by 0 bases and J by 7 bases, with 13 bases left in between. The V gene's germline CDR1 is DFQATT and CDR2 SNEGSKA (reference sequence). The CDR3 extends over 14 amino acids. The CDR3 sequence is CSARDLGSWQPQHF. CDR3 in DNA: TGCAGTGCTAGAGATCTGGGGTCGTGGCAGCCCCAGCATTTT.

This clonotype was seen repeatedly, ten times or more. In nucleotides, the CDR3 is TGTGCCTGGCAGGGACAGGGGACGGCCCAGTACTTC. This gives the protein CAWQGQGTAQYF. The chain recombines TRBV30 with TRBJ2-5, with 10 bases matching TRBD1. The length of the CDR3 is 12 residues. Germline trimming cut 5 bases from V and 9 bases from J; bases unmatched to any gene: 6. In germline, CDR1 is GTSNPN, CDR2 SVGIG (reference sequence).

The sample holds a few counts of this clonotype. The chain links TRBV18 to TRBJ2-7, with 8 bases aligning to TRBD1. Germline CDR1 reads KGHSH; CDR2 reads LQKENI. With 6 bases clipped from V and 6 bases from J, the junction kept 10 bases outside the gene matches. The CDR3 has 14 residues. This CDR3 is CASSPGGALVEQYF. The CDR3 DNA reads TGTGCCAGCTCGCCAGGGGGCGCCTTGGTCGAGCAGTACTTC.

The rearrangement joins TRBV11-2 to TRBJ2-4; D remains unclear. From germline, CDR1 is SGHAT and CDR2 FQNNGV. The CDR3 is 14 residues long. V dropped 5 bases and J dropped 0 bases, with 8 bases sitting between them. DNA of the CDR3: TGTGCCAGCAGCATTTCATTAGCCAAAAACATTCAGTACTTC. Translated, it gives CASSISLAKNIQYF.